The rows below give T cell receptor beta chains drawn from one sample of a study of control samples from healthy donors and cancer patients. Repertoires were generated with immunoSEQ multiplex PCR, while TCRdb's copy carries only in-frame clones and drops some. The sample lists approximately 81,000 clones, about 93% occurring once. The specimen sequenced was blood. Every receptor here comes from a woman aged 18-35 years in good health. CDR3s include the opening cysteine and the closing phenylalanine or tryptophan. A D gene is named only where the DNA matches it firmly.

>TRBD1|TRBV5-1
CASSSAGTASSGNTIYF
>TRBD1|TRBV5-1
CASSLAWQGDNEQFF
>.|TRBV7-8
CASSLYGGTSYGYTF
>.|TRBV6-5
CASAKSLEGEQFF
>TRBD1|TRBV5-1
CASSQNPGTALGAFF
>TRBD2|TRBV6-2/TRBV6-3
CASSWSSGRALETQYF
>.|TRBV27
CASTDGGGHGYTF
>.|TRBV19
CASSSPGGWYGYTF
>.|TRBV7-3
CASSLKQPSSWHTGELFF
>.|TRBV20-1
CSASSRIFRLADSQETQYF
>.|TRBV7-2
CASSPTGSIEKLFF
>.|TRBV19
CASSIDSGSNQPQHF
>TRBD1|TRBV28
CASSSTGTGGYTEAFF
>TRBD1|TRBV4-2
CASSRGTAGNTIYF
>.|TRBV23-1
CASSTGGVIELRAEVQPQHF
>.|TRBV28
CASSLKAGMAEAFF
>TRBD1|TRBV7-8
CAGGPGQGIFSGNTIYF
>.|TRBV7-3
CASSLTVGVNTEAFF
>.|TRBV28
CASRLANYGYTF
>.|TRBV11-3
CASSLGGAKAFF
>.|TRBV29-1
CSVVRGESNEQFF
>.|TRBV27
CASSWSRGSYEQYF
>.|TRBV5-8
CASSLARRVKASGANVLTF
>.|TRBV15
CATSRVVLAVSEQFF
>TRBD1|TRBV6-5
CATHPGTGFFYEQYF
>.|TRBV9
CASSVVEGYEQYF
>.|TRBV7-9
CASSLYGDTQYF
>TRBD2|TRBV2
CASTAIGAGASEQFF
>.|TRBV6-2/TRBV6-3
CASSYSRGDTEAFF
>.|TRBV29-1
CSAATGSEQYF
>.|TRBV10-2
CASSLSGQRNTGELFF
>TRBD1|TRBV19
CASSIGTGGGYNEQFF
>.|TRBV3-1/TRBV3-2
CASSQGHPSSYNEQFF
>.|TRBV25-1
CASSEYGGGTETQYF
>.|TRBV7-2
CASSSAPKYEQYF
>.|TRBV12-3/TRBV12-4
CASAPTPPYEQYF
>TRBD1|TRBV7-2
CASSLDNRGREQYF
>TRBD1|TRBV7-9
CASSLPLRGLDGYTF
>.|TRBV7-3
CASSHQENTEAFF
>TRBD2|TRBV18
CASSPPSGGTDTQYF
>.|TRBV6-2/TRBV6-3
CASSSVSGRYEQYF
>TRBD2|TRBV7-3
CASSLWVGSGRAGDTQYF
>TRBD1|TRBV5-4
CASSLARGQANTEAFF